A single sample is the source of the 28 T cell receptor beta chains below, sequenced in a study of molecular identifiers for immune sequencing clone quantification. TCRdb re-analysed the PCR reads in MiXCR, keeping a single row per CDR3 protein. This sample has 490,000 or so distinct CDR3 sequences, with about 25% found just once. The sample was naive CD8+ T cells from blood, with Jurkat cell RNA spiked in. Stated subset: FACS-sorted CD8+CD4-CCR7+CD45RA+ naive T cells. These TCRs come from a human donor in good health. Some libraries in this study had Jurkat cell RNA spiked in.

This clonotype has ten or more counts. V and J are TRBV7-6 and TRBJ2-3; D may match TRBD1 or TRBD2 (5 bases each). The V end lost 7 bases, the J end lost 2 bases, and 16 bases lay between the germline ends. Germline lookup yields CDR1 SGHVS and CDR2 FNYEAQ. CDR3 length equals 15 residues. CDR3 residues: CASIRGAGSTDTQYF. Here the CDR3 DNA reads TGTGCCAGCATCCGAGGGGCAGGATCCACAGATACGCAGTATTTT.

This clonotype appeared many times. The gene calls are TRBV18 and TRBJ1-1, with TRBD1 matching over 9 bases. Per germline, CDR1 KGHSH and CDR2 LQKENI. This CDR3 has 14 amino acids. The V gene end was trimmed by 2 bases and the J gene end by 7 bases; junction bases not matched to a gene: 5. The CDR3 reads CASSPSDRGIEAFF. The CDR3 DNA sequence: TGTGCCAGCTCACCATCGGACAGGGGTATTGAAGCTTTCTTT. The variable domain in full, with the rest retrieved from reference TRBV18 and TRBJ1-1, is NAGVMQNPRHLVRRRGQEARLRCSPMKGHSHVYWYRQLPEEGLKFMVYLQKENIIDESGMPKERFSAEFPKEGPSILRIQQVVRGDSAAYFCASSPSDRGIEAFFGQGTRLTVV.

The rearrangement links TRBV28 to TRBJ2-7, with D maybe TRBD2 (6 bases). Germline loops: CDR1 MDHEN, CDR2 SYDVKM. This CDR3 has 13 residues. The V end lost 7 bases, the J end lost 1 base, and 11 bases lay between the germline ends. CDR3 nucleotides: TGTGCCAGCACCGGGAGAGTTTCCTACGAGCAGTACTTC. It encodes CASTGRVSYEQYF.

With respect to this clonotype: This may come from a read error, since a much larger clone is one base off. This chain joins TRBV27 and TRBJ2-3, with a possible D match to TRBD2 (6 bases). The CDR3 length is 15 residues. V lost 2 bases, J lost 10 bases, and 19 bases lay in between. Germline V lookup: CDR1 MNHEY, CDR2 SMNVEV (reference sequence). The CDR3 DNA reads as TGTGCCAGCAGTTTAGGCTCCTTTAGCAGGAGGGCGCAGTATTTT. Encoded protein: CASSLGSFSRRAQYF.

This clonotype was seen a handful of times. The CDR3 sequence is CASSAPTGNRLLSPLHF. The CDR3 DNA reads as TGTGCCAGCAGTGCTCCCACAGGAAATCGGCTACTTTCACCCCTCCACTTT. The rearrangement links TRBV27 to TRBJ1-6, with TRBD1 as a possible D gene (5 bases). Germline CDR1 and CDR2: MNHEY and SMNVEV (reference sequence). The CDR3 spans 17 residues. Trimming left V 5 bases short and J 9 bases short, with 23 bases between.

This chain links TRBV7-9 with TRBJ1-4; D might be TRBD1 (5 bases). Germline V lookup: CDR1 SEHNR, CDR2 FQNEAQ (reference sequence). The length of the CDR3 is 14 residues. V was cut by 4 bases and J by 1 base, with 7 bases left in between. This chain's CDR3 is CASSSGQTNEKLFF. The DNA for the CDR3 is TGTGCCAGCAGCTCAGGACAAACTAATGAAAAACTGTTTTTT.

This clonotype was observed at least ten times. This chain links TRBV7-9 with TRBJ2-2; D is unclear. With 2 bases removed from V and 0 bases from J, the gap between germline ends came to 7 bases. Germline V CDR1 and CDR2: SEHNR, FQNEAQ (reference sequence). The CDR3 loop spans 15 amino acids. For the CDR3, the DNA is TGTGCCAGCAGCTTAAACCCCGCGAACACCGGGGAGCTGTTTTTT. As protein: CASSLNPANTGELFF.

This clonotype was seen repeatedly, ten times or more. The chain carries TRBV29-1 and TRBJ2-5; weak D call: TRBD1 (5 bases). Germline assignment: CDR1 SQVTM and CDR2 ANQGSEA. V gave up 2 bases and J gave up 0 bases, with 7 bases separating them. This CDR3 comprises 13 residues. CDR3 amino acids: CSVERTYQETQYF. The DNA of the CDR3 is TGCAGCGTTGAAAGGACATACCAAGAGACCCAGTACTTC.

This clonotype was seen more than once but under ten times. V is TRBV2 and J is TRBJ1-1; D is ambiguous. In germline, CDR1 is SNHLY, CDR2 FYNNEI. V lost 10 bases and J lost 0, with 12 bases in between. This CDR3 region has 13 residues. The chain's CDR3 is CATTWRVNTEAFF. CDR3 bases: TGTGCCACCACGTGGAGGGTGAACACTGAAGCTTTCTTT.

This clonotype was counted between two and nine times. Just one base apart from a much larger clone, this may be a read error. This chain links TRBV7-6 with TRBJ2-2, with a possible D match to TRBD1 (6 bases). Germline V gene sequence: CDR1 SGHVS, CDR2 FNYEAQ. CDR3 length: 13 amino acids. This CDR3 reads CASSFTGTGELSF. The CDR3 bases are TGTGCCAGCAGCTTTACAGGGACCGGGGAGCTGTCTTTT.

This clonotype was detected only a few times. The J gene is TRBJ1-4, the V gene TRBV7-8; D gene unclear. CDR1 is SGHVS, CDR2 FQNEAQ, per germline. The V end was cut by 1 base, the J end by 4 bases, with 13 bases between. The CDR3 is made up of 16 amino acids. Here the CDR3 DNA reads TGTGCCAGCAGCTTAGGGAGGGCAGGAGTTAATGAAAAACTGTTTTTT. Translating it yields CASSLGRAGVNEKLFF.

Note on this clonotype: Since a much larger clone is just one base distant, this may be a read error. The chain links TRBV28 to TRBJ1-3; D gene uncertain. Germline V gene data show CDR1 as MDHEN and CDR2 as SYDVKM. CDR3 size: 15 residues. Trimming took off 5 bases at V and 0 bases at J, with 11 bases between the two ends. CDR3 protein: CASSILGISGNTIYF. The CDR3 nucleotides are TGTGCCAGCAGTATATTAGGGATCTCTGGAAACACCATATATTTT.

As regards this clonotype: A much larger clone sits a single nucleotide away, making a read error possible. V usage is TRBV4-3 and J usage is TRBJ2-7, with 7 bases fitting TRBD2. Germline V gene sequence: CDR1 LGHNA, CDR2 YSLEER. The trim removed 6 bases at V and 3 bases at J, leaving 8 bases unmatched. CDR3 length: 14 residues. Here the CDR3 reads CASRQTSADYEQYF. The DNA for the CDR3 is TGCGCCAGCAGGCAAACTAGCGCAGACTACGAGCAGTACTTC.

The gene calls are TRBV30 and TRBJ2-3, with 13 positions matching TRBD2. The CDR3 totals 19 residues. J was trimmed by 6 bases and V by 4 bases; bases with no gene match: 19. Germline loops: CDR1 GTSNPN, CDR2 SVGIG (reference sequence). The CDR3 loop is CAWTPPMGLAGISGDTQYF. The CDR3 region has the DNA TGTGCCTGGACCCCCCCGATGGGACTAGCGGGGATATCAGGGGATACGCAGTATTTT.

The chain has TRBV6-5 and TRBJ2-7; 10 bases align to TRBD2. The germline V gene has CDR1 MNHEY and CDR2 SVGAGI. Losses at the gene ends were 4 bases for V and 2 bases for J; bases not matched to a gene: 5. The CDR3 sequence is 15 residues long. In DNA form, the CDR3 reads TGTGCCAGCAGTTCTAGCGGGAGCCCGACCTACGAGCAGTACTTC. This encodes CASSSSGSPTYEQYF.

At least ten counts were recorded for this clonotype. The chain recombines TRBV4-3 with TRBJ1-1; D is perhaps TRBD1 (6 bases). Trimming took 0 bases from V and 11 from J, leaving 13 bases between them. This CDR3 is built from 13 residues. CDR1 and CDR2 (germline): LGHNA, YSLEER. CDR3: CASSQDRKGVAFF. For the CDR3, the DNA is TGCGCCAGCAGCCAAGATAGGAAGGGGGTCGCTTTCTTT.

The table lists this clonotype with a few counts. In DNA form, the CDR3 reads TGTGCCAGCAGTACCCAGTTCATGAACACTGAAGCTTTCTTT. Translating it yields CASSTQFMNTEAFF. The rearrangement links TRBV28 to TRBJ1-1, with D unresolved. V shed 5 bases and J shed 0 bases, with 10 bases lying between them. CDR1 MDHEN and CDR2 SYDVKM come from the germline V gene. CDR3 length equals 14 residues.

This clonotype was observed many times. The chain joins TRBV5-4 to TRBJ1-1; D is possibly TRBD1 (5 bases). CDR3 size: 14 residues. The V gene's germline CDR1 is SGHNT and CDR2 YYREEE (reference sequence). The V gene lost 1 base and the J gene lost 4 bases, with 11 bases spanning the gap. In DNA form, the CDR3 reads TGTGCCAGCAGCTTGTCGGGGACTGGCACTGAAGCTTTCTTT. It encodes CASSLSGTGTEAFF.

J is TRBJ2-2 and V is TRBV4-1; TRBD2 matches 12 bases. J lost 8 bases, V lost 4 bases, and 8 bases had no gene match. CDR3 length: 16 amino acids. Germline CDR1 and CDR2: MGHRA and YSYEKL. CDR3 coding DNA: TGCGCCAGCAGCCCCGCGACTAGCGGGAGAAGGGGGGAGCTGTTTTTT. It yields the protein CASSPATSGRRGELFF.

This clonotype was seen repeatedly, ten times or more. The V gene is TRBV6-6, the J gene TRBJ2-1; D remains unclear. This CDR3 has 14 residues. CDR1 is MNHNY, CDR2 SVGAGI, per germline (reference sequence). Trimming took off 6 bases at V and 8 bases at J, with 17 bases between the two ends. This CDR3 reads CASRSDFSRDEQFF. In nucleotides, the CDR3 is TGTGCCAGCAGGTCTGACTTTTCGCGCGATGAGCAGTTCTTC.

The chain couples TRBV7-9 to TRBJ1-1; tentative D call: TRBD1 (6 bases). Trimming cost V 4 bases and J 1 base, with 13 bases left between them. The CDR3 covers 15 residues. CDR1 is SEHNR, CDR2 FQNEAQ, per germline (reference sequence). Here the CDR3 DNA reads TGTGCCAGCAGCTCCCGGGCGACAGGGAACACTGAAGCTTTCTTT. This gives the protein CASSSRATGNTEAFF.

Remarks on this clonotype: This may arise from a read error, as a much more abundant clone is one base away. In DNA form, the CDR3 reads TGTGCTAGTGGTTTGGTCCTCGGACAGGTCCTAAGCAGTCAGCCCCAGCATTTT. Translating it yields CASGLVLGQVLSSQPQHF. The rearrangement uses TRBV12-5 and TRBJ1-5; 7 nucleotides agree with TRBD1. Germline V lookup: CDR1 LGHNT, CDR2 FRNRAP. The CDR3 consists of 18 residues.

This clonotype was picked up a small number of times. CDR3 residues: CASSRSGSPYEQYF. As DNA, the CDR3 is TGTGCCAGCAGCCGGAGCGGGAGTCCCTACGAGCAGTACTTC. The chain joins TRBV27 to TRBJ2-7; 8 nucleotides align to TRBD2. The CDR3 sequence is 14 residues long. V shed 6 bases and J 2 bases; nucleotides not matched to a gene: 6. Germline values: CDR1 MNHEY, CDR2 SMNVEV (reference sequence).

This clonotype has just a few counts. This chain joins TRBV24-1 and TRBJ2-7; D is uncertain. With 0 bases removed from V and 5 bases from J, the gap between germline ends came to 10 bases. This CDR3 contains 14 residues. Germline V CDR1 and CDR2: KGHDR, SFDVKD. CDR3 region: CATSDLSRSHEQYF. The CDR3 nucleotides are TGTGCCACCAGTGATTTGAGTCGGTCCCACGAGCAGTACTTC.

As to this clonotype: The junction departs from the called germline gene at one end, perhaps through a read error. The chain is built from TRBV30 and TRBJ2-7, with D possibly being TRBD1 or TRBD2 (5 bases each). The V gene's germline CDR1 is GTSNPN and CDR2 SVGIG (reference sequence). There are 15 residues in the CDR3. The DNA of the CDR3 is TGTGCCTGGAGACCCACCCGGGGCCGGAACTACGAGAAGTACTTC. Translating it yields CAWRPTRGRNYEKYF.

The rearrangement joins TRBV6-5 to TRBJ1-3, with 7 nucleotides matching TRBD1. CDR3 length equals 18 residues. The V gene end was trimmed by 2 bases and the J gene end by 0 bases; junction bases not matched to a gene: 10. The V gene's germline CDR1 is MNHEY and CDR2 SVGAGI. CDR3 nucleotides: TGTGCCAGCAGTTACGGGCAGGGGGATCTTTCCTCTGGAAACACCATATATTTT. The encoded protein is CASSYGQGDLSSGNTIYF.

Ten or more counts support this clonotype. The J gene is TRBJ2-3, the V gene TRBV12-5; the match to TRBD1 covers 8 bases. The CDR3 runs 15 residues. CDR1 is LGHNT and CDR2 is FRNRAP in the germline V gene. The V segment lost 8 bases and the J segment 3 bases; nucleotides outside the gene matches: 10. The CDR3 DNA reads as TGTGCTAGTCAAGAAAGACAGGGGAGGACAGATACGCAGTATTTT. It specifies CASQERQGRTDTQYF.

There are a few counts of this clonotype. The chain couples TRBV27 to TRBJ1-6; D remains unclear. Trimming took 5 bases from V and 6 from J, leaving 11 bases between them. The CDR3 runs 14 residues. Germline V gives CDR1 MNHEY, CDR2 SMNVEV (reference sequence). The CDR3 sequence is CASSLPIVNSPLHF. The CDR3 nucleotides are TGTGCCAGCAGTCTCCCTATCGTTAATTCACCCCTCCACTTT.